This is a list of T cell receptor beta chains from one sample in a study of somatic mutations in cytotoxic T cells in rheumatoid arthritis. TCRdb keeps only in-frame clones here, not all; method: immunoSEQ multiplex PCR. The data show 15,000 to 20,000 clones, with 82% seen just once and over 15% held by the top ten. The sequencing sample was made of CD8+ T cells sorted from blood. Receptor source: a woman aged 50 to 60 with rheumatoid arthritis. The CDR3 runs from the conserved cysteine through the conserved F or W. The D gene is left open where the match is weak. Size values are once, few and many counts, or a class for expanded clones, and some rows have none.

V	size	D	J	DNA	CDR3
TRBV6-4	NA	NA	TRBJ1-6	TGTGCCAGCAGGCAGGGCGGGGAATCACCCCTCCACTTT	CASRQGGESPLHF
TRBV7-8	once	NA	TRBJ1-2	TGTGCCAGCAGCTTAGGTCTGGGGGCCTATGGCTACACCTTC	CASSLGLGAYGYTF
TRBV4-3	few	NA	TRBJ2-1	TGCGCCAGCAGCCAAGGGGCCTTCCAGGCCAATGAGCAGTTCTTC	CASSQGAFQANEQFF
TRBV4-3	NA	TRBD2	TRBJ2-3	TGCGCCAGCAGAAAATCCTGGATTAGCGGGAGTTTAGATACGCAGTATTTT	CASRKSWISGSLDTQYF
TRBV27	NA	NA	TRBJ1-1	TGTGCCAGCAGTTTAGGGTTCCGCACTGAAGCTTTCTTT	CASSLGFRTEAFF
TRBV5-5	NA	TRBD1	TRBJ1-3	TGTGCCAGCAGCTTGAGGGGGCAGTCTGGAAACACCATATATTTT	CASSLRGQSGNTIYF
TRBV4-1	NA	TRBD1	TRBJ1-4	TGCGCCAGCAGCCAAGGGTTAAGGGGGCAGCATGAAAAACTGTTTTTT	CASSQGLRGQHEKLFF
TRBV6-6	NA	TRBD1	TRBJ1-2	TGTGCCAGCAGTGGCGCCGGGACAGGGACCGGTGGCTACACCTTC	CASSGAGTGTGGYTF
TRBV2	NA	NA	TRBJ2-7	TGTGCCAGCAGGGACAGCTCCTACGAGCAGTACTTC	CASRDSSYEQYF
TRBV15	once	NA	TRBJ2-7	TGTGCCACCAGCATTTCCGGGACTCCTTACGAGCAGTACTTC	CATSISGTPYEQYF
TRBV4-1	NA	NA	TRBJ1-3	TGCGCCAGCAGCCAAGCGCACAGCTCTGGAAACACCATATATTTT	CASSQAHSSGNTIYF
TRBV7-2	NA	TRBD1	TRBJ2-1	TGTGCCAGCAGCTTGCAGGACAGGGGGCAGGGCAATGAGCAGTTCTTC	CASSLQDRGQGNEQFF
TRBV5-5	NA	NA	TRBJ2-3	TGTGCCAGCAGCTCACGGGCCGATCTGGCAGATACGCAGTATTTT	CASSSRADLADTQYF
TRBV14	once	TRBD1	TRBJ2-3	TGTGCCAGCAGCCTACAGGGGGGAGGCACAGATACGCAGTATTTT	CASSLQGGGTDTQYF
TRBV27	NA	TRBD2	TRBJ2-7	TGTGCCAGCAGCTCGAGGTTAGGACTAGCGGGAGACTACGAGCAGTACTTC	CASSSRLGLAGDYEQYF
TRBV7-9	NA	NA	TRBJ2-7	TGTGCCAGCAGCTCCCTCCACGCGGACAGCGACTACTACGAGCAGTACTTC	CASSSLHADSDYYEQYF
TRBV28	once	NA	TRBJ1-2	TGTGCCAGCAGTTTTCCGGGCGGTAACTATGGCTACACCTTC	CASSFPGGNYGYTF
TRBV28	NA	NA	TRBJ1-4	TGTGCCAGCAGTCTCGGGGGTTCGGAAAAACTGTTTTTT	CASSLGGSEKLFF
TRBV6-5	NA	TRBD1	TRBJ1-1	TGTGCCAGCAGCCAGGACAGGGAAGCTTTCTTT	CASSQDREAFF
TRBV5-6	NA	NA	TRBJ2-1	TGTGCCAGCAGCTCGCCCCCCGGGGGCTCCTACAATGAGCAGTTCTTC	CASSSPPGGSYNEQFF
TRBV4-2	NA	NA	TRBJ1-1	TGTGCCAGCAGCCTCTTTTCAGAGGCAGCTTTCTTT	CASSLFSEAAFF
TRBV27	NA	TRBD2	TRBJ2-7	TGTGCCAGCAGGACCGGGGGGGTGAACGAGCAGTACTTC	CASRTGGVNEQYF
TRBV11-2	once	NA	TRBJ2-3	TGTGCCAGCAGCTTAGAACCGCCCGGTAGATCACGCACAGATACGCAGTATTTT	CASSLEPPGRSRTDTQYF